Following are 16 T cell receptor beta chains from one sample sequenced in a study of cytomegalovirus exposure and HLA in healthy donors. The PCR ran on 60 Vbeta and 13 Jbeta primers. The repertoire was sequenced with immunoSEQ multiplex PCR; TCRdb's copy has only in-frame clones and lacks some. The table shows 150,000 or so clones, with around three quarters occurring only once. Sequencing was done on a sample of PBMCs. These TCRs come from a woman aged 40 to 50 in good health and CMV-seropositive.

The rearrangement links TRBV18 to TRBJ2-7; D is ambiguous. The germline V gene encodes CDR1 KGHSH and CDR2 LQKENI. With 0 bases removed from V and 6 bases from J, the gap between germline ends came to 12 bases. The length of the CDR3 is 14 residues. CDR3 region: CASSPPARYGEQYF. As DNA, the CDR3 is TGTGCCAGCTCACCACCGGCGAGGTACGGCGAGCAGTACTTC.

The CDR3 sequence: CATSGGPRPGQFF. The CDR3 coding sequence is TGTGCCACCTCGGGGGGGCCTCGACCGGGGCAGTTCTTC. V and J are TRBV28 and TRBJ2-1, with TRBD2 identical over 8 bases. V lost 10 bases, J lost 12 bases, and 14 bases stayed unmatched. CDR1 and CDR2 (germline): MDHEN, SYDVKM. The CDR3 sequence is 13 residues long.

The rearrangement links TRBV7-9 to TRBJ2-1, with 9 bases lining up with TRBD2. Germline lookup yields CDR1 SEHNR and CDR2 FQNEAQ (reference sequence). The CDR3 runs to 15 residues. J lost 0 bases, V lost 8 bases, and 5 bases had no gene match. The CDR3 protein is CASGGGVSSYNEQFF. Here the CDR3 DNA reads TGTGCCAGCGGCGGGGGGGTAAGCTCCTACAATGAGCAGTTCTTC.

Here the CDR3 reads CASSGDRGLYGYTF. The CDR3 region has the DNA TGTGCCAGTAGTGGTGACAGGGGGCTCTATGGCTACACCTTC. The chain carries TRBV19 and TRBJ1-2; TRBD1 matches 10 bases. This CDR3 comprises 14 residues. Germline CDR1 LNHDA, CDR2 SQIVND (reference sequence). The ends lost 5 bases at V and 4 bases at J; junction bases unmatched: 4.

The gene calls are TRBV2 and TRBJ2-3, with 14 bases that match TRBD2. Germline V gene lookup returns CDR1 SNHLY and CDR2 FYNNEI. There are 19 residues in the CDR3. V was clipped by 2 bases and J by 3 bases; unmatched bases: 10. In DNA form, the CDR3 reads TGTGCCAGCAGTGAACGGTTCGGGACTAGCGGGGGCCGTACAGATACGCAGTATTTT. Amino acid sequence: CASSERFGTSGGRTDTQYF.

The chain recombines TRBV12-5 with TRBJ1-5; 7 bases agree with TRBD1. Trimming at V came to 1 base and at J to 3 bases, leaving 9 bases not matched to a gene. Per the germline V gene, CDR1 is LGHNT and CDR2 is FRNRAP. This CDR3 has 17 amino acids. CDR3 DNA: TGTGCTAGTGGTTTGGGAACCGCAGGGGGATCCAATCAGCCCCAGCATTTT. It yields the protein CASGLGTAGGSNQPQHF.

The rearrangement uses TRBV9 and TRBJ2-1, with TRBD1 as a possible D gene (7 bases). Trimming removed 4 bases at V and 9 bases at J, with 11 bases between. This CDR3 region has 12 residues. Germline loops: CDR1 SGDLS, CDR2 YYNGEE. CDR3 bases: TGTGCCAGCAGCCAGGGGGGAGGTGAGCAGTTCTTC. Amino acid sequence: CASSQGGGEQFF.

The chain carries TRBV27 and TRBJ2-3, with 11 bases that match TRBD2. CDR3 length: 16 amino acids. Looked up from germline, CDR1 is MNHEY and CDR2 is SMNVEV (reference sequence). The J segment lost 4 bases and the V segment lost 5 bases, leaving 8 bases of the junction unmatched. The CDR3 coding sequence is TGTGCCAGCAGTCCCCGACTAGCGGGATCCGCAGATACGCAGTATTTT. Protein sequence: CASSPRLAGSADTQYF.

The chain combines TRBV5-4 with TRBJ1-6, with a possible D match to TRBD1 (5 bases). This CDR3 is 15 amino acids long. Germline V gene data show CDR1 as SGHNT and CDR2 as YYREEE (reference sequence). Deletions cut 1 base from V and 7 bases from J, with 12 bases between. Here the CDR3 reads CASSLQGRRNSPLHF. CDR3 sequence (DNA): TGTGCCAGCAGCTTGCAGGGCAGGAGAAATTCACCCCTCCACTTT.

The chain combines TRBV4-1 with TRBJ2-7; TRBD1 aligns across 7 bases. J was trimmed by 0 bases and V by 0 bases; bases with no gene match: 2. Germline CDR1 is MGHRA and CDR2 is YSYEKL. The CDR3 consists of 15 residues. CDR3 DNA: TGCGCCAGCAGCCAAGATGGGACAGCCTCCTACGAGCAGTACTTC. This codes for CASSQDGTASYEQYF.

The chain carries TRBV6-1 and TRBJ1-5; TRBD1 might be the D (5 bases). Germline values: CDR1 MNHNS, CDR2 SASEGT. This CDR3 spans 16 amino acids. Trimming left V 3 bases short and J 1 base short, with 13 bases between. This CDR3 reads CASSDWGQASNQPQHF. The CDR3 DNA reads TGTGCCAGCAGTGACTGGGGCCAGGCGAGCAATCAGCCCCAGCATTTT.

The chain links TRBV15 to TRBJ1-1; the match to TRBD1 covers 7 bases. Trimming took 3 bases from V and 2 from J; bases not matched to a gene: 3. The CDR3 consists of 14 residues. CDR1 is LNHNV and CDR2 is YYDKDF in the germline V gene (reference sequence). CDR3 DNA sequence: TGTGCCACCAGCAGTCAGGGGGTAAACACTGAAGCTTTCTTT. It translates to CATSSQGVNTEAFF.

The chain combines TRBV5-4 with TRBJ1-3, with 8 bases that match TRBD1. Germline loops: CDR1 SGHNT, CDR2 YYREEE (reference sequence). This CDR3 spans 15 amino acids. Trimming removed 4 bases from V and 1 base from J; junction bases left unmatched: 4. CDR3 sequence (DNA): TGTGCCAGCAGCGTGGACAGGGTATCTGGAAACACCATATATTTT. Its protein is CASSVDRVSGNTIYF.

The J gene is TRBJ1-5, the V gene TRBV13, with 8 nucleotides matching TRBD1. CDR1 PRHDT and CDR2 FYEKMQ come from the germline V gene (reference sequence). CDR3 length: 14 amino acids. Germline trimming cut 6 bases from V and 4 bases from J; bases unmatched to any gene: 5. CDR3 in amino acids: CASSKTGVNQPQHF. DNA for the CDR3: TGTGCCAGCAGTAAGACAGGGGTTAATCAGCCCCAGCATTTT.

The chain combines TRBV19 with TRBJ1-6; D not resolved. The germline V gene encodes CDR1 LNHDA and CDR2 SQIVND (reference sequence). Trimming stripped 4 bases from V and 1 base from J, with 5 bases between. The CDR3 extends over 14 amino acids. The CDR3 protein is CASSTGSYNSPLHF. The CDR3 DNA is TGTGCCAGTAGTACCGGGTCCTATAATTCACCCCTCCACTTT.

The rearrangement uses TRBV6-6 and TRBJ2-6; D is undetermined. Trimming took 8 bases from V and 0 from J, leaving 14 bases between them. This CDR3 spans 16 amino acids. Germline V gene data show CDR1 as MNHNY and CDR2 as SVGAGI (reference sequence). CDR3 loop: CASSLTGGSGANVLTF. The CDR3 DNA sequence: TGTGCCAGCTCCCTTACGGGTGGCTCTGGGGCCAACGTCCTGACTTTC.